Detailed here is one T cell receptor (beta chain). This sample is drawn from a study of shared clonotypes between healthy human individuals. The CDR3 sequence is 12 residues long. In germline, CDR1 is MDHEN, CDR2 SYDVKM. V lost 4 bases to trimming and J lost 5 bases, with 8 bases between them. Original methodology: ImmunoSEQ sequences covered only the junction and lacked quality scores; filtering therefore differed. Only in-frame clones appear in the TCRdb table, and some are missing; sequencing was by immunoSEQ multiplex PCR. Clone size and V and J calls were adopted from that table, with D and trimming inferred from the DNA. Of some 2,100,000 clones in the sample, approximately 94% were seen once.

This sequence originates from a man aged 18 to 35 in good health. This chain connects TRBV28 to TRBJ2-5; no clear D gene. Sample: naive CD4+ T cells sorted from blood. Regarding subset: CD45RA+ positively selected. The CDR3 spells CASSSDGETQYF. The CDR3 DNA sequence: TGTGCCAGCAGTTCGGACGGGGAGACCCAGTACTTC.